This T cell receptor (beta chain) was sequenced for a study of identical twins. One entry per CDR3 protein, called by TCRdb with MiXCR from the 5' RACE reads. The sample carries around 680,000 distinct CDR3 sequences, more than 6.5% recorded once. This clonotype was observed a handful of times. Every one of the donors was a healthy Caucasian. The sample also formed part of further work on yellow fever vaccine responses in identical twins. That paper states: Twins reportedly mounted vaccine T cell responses that seemed partly convergent, partly personalized.

Sequencing input: PBMCs. The clonotype comes from a woman aged 18 to 35 in good health.

The CDR3 here is CASRRGTSTDTQYF. The CDR3 DNA reads TGTGCCAGTAGGAGGGGCACTAGCACAGATACGCAGTATTTT. This chain links TRBV12-3 or TRBV12-4 with TRBJ2-3; weak D call: TRBD2 (6 bases). Trimming shortened V by 9 bases and J by 0 bases, and 13 bases separated the two germline ends. The CDR3 is made up of 14 amino acids.